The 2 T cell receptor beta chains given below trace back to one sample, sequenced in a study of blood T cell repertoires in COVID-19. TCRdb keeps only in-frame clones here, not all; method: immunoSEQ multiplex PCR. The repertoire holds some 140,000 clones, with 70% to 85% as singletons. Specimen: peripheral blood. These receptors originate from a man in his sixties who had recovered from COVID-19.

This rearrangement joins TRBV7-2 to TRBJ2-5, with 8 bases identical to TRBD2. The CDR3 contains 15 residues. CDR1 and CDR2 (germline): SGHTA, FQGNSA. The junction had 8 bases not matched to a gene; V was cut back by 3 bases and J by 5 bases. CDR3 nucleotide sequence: TGTGCCAGCAGCTTGAGCGGGGGTCTTGGGGAGACCCAGTACTTC. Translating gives CASSLSGGLGETQYF. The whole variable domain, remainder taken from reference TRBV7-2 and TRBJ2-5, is GAGVSQSPSNKVTEKGKDVELRCDPISGHTALYWYRQSLGQGLEFLIYFQGNSAPDKSGLPSDRFSAERTGGSVSTLTIQRTQQEDSAVYLCASSLSGGLGETQYFGPGTRLLVL.

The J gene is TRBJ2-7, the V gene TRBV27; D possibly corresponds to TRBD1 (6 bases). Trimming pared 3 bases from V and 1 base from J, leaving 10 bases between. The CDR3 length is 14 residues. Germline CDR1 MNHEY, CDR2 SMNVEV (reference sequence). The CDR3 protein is CASSFQGQSYEQYF. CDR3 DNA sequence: TGTGCCAGCAGTTTCCAAGGACAGTCCTACGAGCAGTACTTC.